The 16 T cell receptor beta chains below were found in one sample sequenced in a study of blood T cells in healthy people across ages. With a J-beta primer mix and a sample-barcoded 5' primer, a second PCR ran about 6 to 11 cycles. A single record per CDR3 protein comes from TCRdb applying MiXCR to the 5' RACE reads. The data hold about 1.1 million distinct CDR3 sequences, with under 40% observed a single time. Sequences were obtained from blood. The origin of the receptors is a man younger than 35 in good health.

V usage is TRBV20-1 and J usage is TRBJ1-2, with 9 bases identical to TRBD1. V lost 4 bases, J lost 3 bases, and 9 bases stayed unmatched. The CDR3 covers 15 residues. The germline CDR1 and CDR2 sequences are DFQATT and SNEGSKA (reference sequence). The CDR3, as DNA: TGCAGTGCTACCCTTACAGGGGGCGCCTACTATGGCTACACCTTC. The encoded protein is CSATLTGGAYYGYTF.

This clonotype has just a few counts. The chain recombines TRBV18 with TRBJ1-1; D is undetermined. Germline lookup yields CDR1 KGHSH and CDR2 LQKENI. The CDR3 covers 13 residues. V was pared by 3 bases and J by 3 bases, with 8 bases between. The chain's CDR3 is CASSPGEDTEAFF. The CDR3 nucleotides are TGTGCCAGCTCACCGGGCGAAGACACTGAAGCTTTCTTT. The whole variable domain, remainder taken from reference TRBV18 and TRBJ1-1, is NAGVMQNPRHLVRRRGQEARLRCSPMKGHSHVYWYRQLPEEGLKFMVYLQKENIIDESGMPKERFSAEFPKEGPSILRIQQVVRGDSAAYFCASSPGEDTEAFFGQGTRLTVV.

This clonotype showed up just a few times. CDR3: CASSEATAPPLYEQYF. The DNA for the CDR3 is TGTGCCAGCAGTGAAGCCACGGCACCACCTCTCTACGAGCAGTACTTC. The chain combines TRBV6-1 with TRBJ2-7; D ambiguous. The germline V and J ends were trimmed by 0 bases and 3 bases, with 15 bases remaining between them. CDR1 is MNHNS, CDR2 SASEGT, per germline. The length of the CDR3 is 16 residues.

The rearrangement joins TRBV5-1 to TRBJ2-5, with 9 bases that match TRBD1. Germline V gene lookup returns CDR1 SGHRS and CDR2 YFSETQ. The CDR3 length is 16 residues. Losses at the gene ends were 0 bases for V and 11 bases for J; bases not matched to a gene: 14. CDR3 residues: CASSLAPGTGNDEQYF. CDR3 bases: TGCGCCAGCAGCTTGGCCCCTGGGACAGGGAATGATGAGCAGTACTTC.

The J gene is TRBJ2-3, the V gene TRBV3-1, with TRBD2 identical over 8 bases. Germline V gene lookup returns CDR1 LGHDT and CDR2 YNNKEL (reference sequence). The CDR3 runs 15 residues. Unmatched junction bases numbered 8, after V lost 1 base and J lost 8 bases. Written as DNA, the CDR3 is TGTGCCAGCAGCCAAGTGGGACTAGTGGATTGTACGCAGTATTTT. Protein: CASSQVGLVDCTQYF.

This clonotype has more than one count but fewer than ten. The chain carries TRBV6-2 or TRBV6-3 and TRBJ2-7; 8 bases match TRBD1. The CDR3 is 14 amino acids. From germline, CDR1 is MNHEY and CDR2 SVGEGT. V was pared by 6 bases and J by 1 base, with 5 bases of the junction left unmatched. The CDR3 spells CASRRTGTSYEQYF. As DNA, the CDR3 is TGTGCCAGCAGAAGGACAGGGACTTCCTACGAGCAGTACTTC.

The chain is built from TRBV27 and TRBJ1-2; D may be TRBD1 (5 bases). Trimming shortened V by 3 bases and J by 0 bases, and 20 bases separated the two germline ends. Germline-derived CDR1 and CDR2 are MNHEY and SMNVEV (reference sequence). This CDR3 has 18 residues. CDR3 amino acids: CASSFWGTGLVPNYGYTF. The DNA of the CDR3 is TGTGCCAGCAGTTTTTGGGGGACTGGTTTGGTCCCTAACTATGGCTACACCTTC.

This rearrangement joins TRBV12-3 or TRBV12-4 to TRBJ2-3, with a weak D call TRBD1 (6 bases). This CDR3 contains 13 residues. Deletions cut 6 bases from V and 5 bases from J, with 12 bases between. In nucleotides, the CDR3 is TGTGCCAGCAGGTTGACAGGATTAGATACGCAGTATTTT. Its translation is CASRLTGLDTQYF.

The genes are TRBV7-9 and TRBJ2-1; TRBD1 might be the D (5 bases). CDR3 length: 14 residues. V lost 4 bases and J lost 1, with 8 bases in between. Germline values: CDR1 SEHNR, CDR2 FQNEAQ (reference sequence). CDR3 loop: CASSSRVSYNEQFF. DNA of the CDR3: TGTGCCAGCAGCTCCAGGGTATCCTACAATGAGCAGTTCTTC.

In its sample, this clonotype was seen a few times. The V call is TRBV5-1, the J call TRBJ2-1; TRBD1 might be the D (6 bases). Germline V gene lookup returns CDR1 SGHRS and CDR2 YFSETQ. CDR3 length equals 13 residues. Trimming removed 4 bases from V and 5 bases from J, with 10 bases in between. The CDR3 reads CASSIGQHNEQFF. The CDR3 DNA is TGCGCCAGCAGCATAGGACAGCACAATGAGCAGTTCTTC. Filled out from reference TRBV5-1 and TRBJ2-1, the complete variable domain reads KAGVTQTPRYLIKTRGQQVTLSCSPISGHRSVSWYQQTPGQGLQFLFEYFSETQRNKGNFPGRFSGRQFSNSRSEMNVSTLELGDSALYLCASSIGQHNEQFFGPGTRLTVL.

This clonotype was observed a few times. V usage is TRBV4-1 and J usage is TRBJ2-7, with TRBD2 as a possible D gene (6 bases). CDR3 size: 15 residues. Germline loops: CDR1 MGHRA, CDR2 YSYEKL. The ends were cut back, 1 base at V and 4 bases at J, with 14 bases in the middle. CDR3 sequence reads: CASSQVPGGEYEQYF. Here the CDR3 DNA reads TGCGCCAGCAGCCAAGTTCCCGGGGGAGAGTACGAGCAGTACTTC.

This clonotype was seen a handful of times. This sequence joins TRBV12-3 or TRBV12-4 and TRBJ2-4; 8 bases fit TRBD2. The junction had 2 bases not matched to a gene; V was cut back by 3 bases and J by 7 bases. The CDR3 sequence is 13 residues long. The CDR3, as DNA: TGTGCCAGCAGTTTGCCGGGGGGGAACATTCAGTACTTC. It translates to CASSLPGGNIQYF.

CDR3 in amino acids: CASSPRDRGEKLFF. The CDR3 region has the DNA TGTGCCAGCAGTCCTCGGGACAGGGGAGAAAAACTGTTTTTT. This rearrangement joins TRBV27 to TRBJ1-4; the match to TRBD1 covers 10 bases. The V gene's germline CDR1 is MNHEY and CDR2 SMNVEV (reference sequence). The trim removed 5 bases at V and 8 bases at J, leaving 5 bases unmatched. The CDR3 has 14 residues.

V is TRBV7-2 and J is TRBJ1-1; the D gene is possibly TRBD1 (5 bases). CDR3 length equals 16 residues. V dropped 5 bases and J dropped 3 bases, with 19 bases sitting between them. The germline CDR1 and CDR2 sequences are SGHTA and FQGNSA. In DNA form, the CDR3 reads TGTGCCAGCAGCCCCCGGACAAGCAACTGGTACACTGAAGCTTTCTTT. It specifies CASSPRTSNWYTEAFF.

There are a few counts of this clonotype. The chain recombines TRBV4-3 with TRBJ2-4, with TRBD1 matching 10 bases. Gene TRBJ2-7 matches the end of the DNA better, so the J call may be wrong. Germline V gene sequence: CDR1 LGHNA, CDR2 YSLEER. The CDR3 has 16 residues. The CDR3 DNA reads as TGCGCCAGCAGCCACATGTTGGGGGGACAGGGGTACGAGCAGTACTTC. It encodes CASSHMLGGQGYEQYF.

This chain links TRBV12-3 or TRBV12-4 with TRBJ1-2; D perhaps matches TRBD1 (5 bases). The CDR3 covers 13 residues. V was shortened by 8 bases and J by 5 bases, with 15 bases between the two germline ends. The CDR3 DNA sequence: TGTGCCAGCTCCTCCCCCAGGGTTTATGGCTACACCTTC. It encodes CASSSPRVYGYTF.